These 18 T cell receptor beta chains were sequenced from one sample in a study of OX40 agonist ivuxolimab in advanced cancers. Libraries were constructed by the immunoSEQ multiplex PCR assay. This immuneACCESS table, as held by TCRdb, lists in-frame sequences with V and J called but not all clones. Of the missing ones, under half trace to an unresolved V gene in checked studies; the others have no known cause. In this sample the table shows around 60,000 clones, around 91% of which occur a single time. More than 15% of the sample rests with the top ten. The material sequenced was CD4+ or CD8+ T cells sorted from blood, taken in a trial of the OX40 agonist ivuxolimab. Source of these receptors: an adult with an advanced solid tumor such as melanoma, head and neck, liver or kidney cancer.

This rearrangement joins TRBV7-2 to TRBJ1-3, with TRBD1 identical over 7 bases. Germline V lookup: CDR1 SGHTA, CDR2 FQGNSA. This CDR3 spans 17 amino acids. Trimming took 1 base from V and 1 from J; bases not matched to a gene: 7. The CDR3, as DNA: TGTGCCAGCAGCTTAGTAATCCAGGGGGGATCTGGAAACACCATATATTTT. The encoded protein is CASSLVIQGGSGNTIYF.

The DNA of the CDR3 is TGTGCCAGCAGTTACGGACAGGGTGGGACCGAGCAGTACTTC. It encodes CASSYGQGGTEQYF. The chain uses TRBV28 and TRBJ2-7; 8 bases map to TRBD1. V shed 4 bases and J 6 bases; nucleotides not matched to a gene: 8. Germline loops: CDR1 MDHEN, CDR2 SYDVKM. The CDR3 contains 14 residues.

This chain uses TRBV7-9 with TRBJ2-1; D call uncertain. The CDR3 runs 11 residues. Looked up from germline, CDR1 is SEHNR and CDR2 is FQNEAQ (reference sequence). The germline V and J ends were trimmed by 6 bases and 4 bases, with 4 bases remaining between them. CDR3 nucleotides: TGTGCCAGCAGGTTTTACAATGAGCAGTTCTTC. Translation gives CASRFYNEQFF.

The chain combines TRBV19 with TRBJ1-2; 7 nucleotides line up with TRBD1. Per the germline V gene, CDR1 is LNHDA and CDR2 is SQIVND (reference sequence). The V and J ends lost 0 bases and 7 bases, in that order; junction bases with no gene match: 8. The CDR3 sequence is 15 residues long. The CDR3 reads CASSIDPLTGLGYTF. The CDR3 DNA sequence: TGTGCCAGTAGTATAGATCCCCTGACAGGGCTTGGCTACACCTTC. The variable domain in full, with the rest retrieved from reference TRBV19 and TRBJ1-2, is DGGITQSPKYLFRKEGQNVTLSCEQNLNHDAMYWYRQDPGQGLRLIYYSQIVNDFQKGDIAEGYSVSREKKESFPLTVTSAQKNPTAFYLCASSIDPLTGLGYTFGSGTRLTVV.

V is TRBV10-3 and J is TRBJ2-7; D tentatively fits TRBD1 or TRBD2 (6 bases each). V lost 6 bases and J lost 4, with 19 bases in between. The CDR3 runs 15 residues. Germline loops: CDR1 ENHRY, CDR2 SYGVKD. The DNA for the CDR3 is TGTGCCATCAGCCCAAACAGGGAGGTCGGATACGAGCAGTACTTC. Translated: CAISPNREVGYEQYF.

This chain links TRBV7-9 with TRBJ2-7; 9 bases are shared with TRBD2. The CDR3 runs 15 residues. Germline V CDR1 and CDR2: SEHNR, FQNEAQ (reference sequence). Germline trimming cut 5 bases from V and 1 base from J; bases unmatched to any gene: 6. CDR3 sequence: CASSPYSGRSYEQYF. Written as DNA, the CDR3 is TGTGCCAGCAGCCCCTACAGCGGGAGGTCCTACGAGCAGTACTTC.

This chain uses TRBV4-2 with TRBJ2-7; D ambiguous. The CDR3 has 14 amino acids. The germline gives CDR1 LGHNA, CDR2 YNFKEQ. V lost 0 bases and J lost 3, with 9 bases in between. CDR3 residues: CASSQDRTLYEQYF. DNA for the CDR3: TGTGCCAGCAGCCAAGATCGGACGCTCTACGAGCAGTACTTC.

The rearrangement uses TRBV6-1 and TRBJ2-1; D ambiguous. Germline V gives CDR1 MNHNS, CDR2 SASEGT. V was trimmed by 3 bases and J by 0 bases, leaving 6 bases between them. The CDR3 is made up of 14 amino acids. CDR3 nucleotide sequence: TGTGCCAGCAGTGACTCTAGCTCCTACAATGAGCAGTTCTTC. Its translation: CASSDSSSYNEQFF.

The chain employs TRBV28 and TRBJ1-5; 9 positions match TRBD1. CDR1 is MDHEN, CDR2 SYDVKM, per germline. Trimming at V came to 7 bases and at J to 5 bases, leaving 15 bases not matched to a gene. This CDR3 has 17 residues. The CDR3 sequence: CASTRTGAVEVHQPQHF. The CDR3, as DNA: TGTGCCAGCACTCGGACAGGGGCCGTGGAGGTCCATCAGCCCCAGCATTTT.

This clone was found once. The rearrangement joins TRBV7-8 to TRBJ2-1; D is uncertain. Germline-derived CDR1 and CDR2 are SGHVS and FQNEAQ. There are 11 residues in the CDR3. Trimming left V 2 bases short and J 9 bases short, with 5 bases between. The CDR3 sequence is CASSLQFEQFF. The CDR3, as DNA: TGTGCCAGCAGCTTACAGTTTGAGCAGTTCTTC.

This clone was recorded once. The V and J genes are TRBV11-3 and TRBJ1-2; maybe TRBD1 (6 bases). Germline V gene data show CDR1 as SGHNT and CDR2 as YENEEA. The CDR3 has 16 amino acids. Trimming stripped 0 bases from V and 0 bases from J, with 11 bases between. The CDR3 reads CASSLDGGTSNYGYTF. The CDR3 DNA is TGTGCCAGCAGCTTAGATGGGGGCACTTCTAACTATGGCTACACCTTC.

The V and J genes are TRBV6-4 and TRBJ2-3; 7 nucleotides agree with TRBD2. The V gene's germline CDR1 is MRHNA and CDR2 SNTAGT. The ends lost 4 bases at V and 7 bases at J; junction bases unmatched: 5. The CDR3 loop spans 13 amino acids. CDR3 DNA: TGTGCCAGCAGTGCCGCGAGCGGGAATACGCAGTATTTT. Its translation: CASSAASGNTQYF.

This rearrangement joins TRBV11-3 to TRBJ2-7; D remains unclear. The CDR3 is 12 residues long. V was pared by 5 bases and J by 3 bases, with 8 bases between. CDR1 SGHNT and CDR2 YENEEA come from the germline V gene. The CDR3 is CASSPDYYEQYF. The CDR3 DNA reads as TGTGCCAGCAGCCCCGATTACTACGAGCAGTACTTC.

This sequence joins TRBV4-3 and TRBJ2-5; TRBD1 is a possible D gene (5 bases). The end of the DNA fits TRBJ2-7 better, so the J call may be wrong. The CDR3 sequence is 15 residues long. Germline-derived CDR1 and CDR2 are LGHNA and YSLEER. CDR3: CASSQVPDISYEQYF. CDR3 nucleotide sequence: TGCGCCAGCAGCCAAGTACCGGACATCTCCTACGAGCAGTACTTC.

This rearrangement joins TRBV6-1 to TRBJ2-5; D uncertain. V was trimmed by 2 bases and J by 4 bases, leaving 8 bases between them. The CDR3 runs to 13 residues. Germline CDR1 and CDR2: MNHNS and SASEGT. This CDR3 reads CASSESPAETQYF. The DNA of the CDR3 is TGTGCCAGCAGTGAATCACCCGCAGAGACCCAGTACTTC.

The chain recombines TRBV6-6 with TRBJ2-1, with 8 bases identical to TRBD2. Germline loops: CDR1 MNHNY, CDR2 SVGAGI (reference sequence). V trimming: 6 bases; J trimming: 7 bases; junction bases outside the gene matches: 11. This CDR3 has 15 residues. The CDR3 loop reads CASSSPDTGGNEQFF. The CDR3 DNA sequence: TGTGCCAGCAGCTCCCCGGACACGGGAGGGAATGAGCAGTTCTTC.

The chain joins TRBV28 to TRBJ2-5, with 8 bases fitting TRBD2. There are 15 residues in the CDR3. The germline gives CDR1 MDHEN, CDR2 SYDVKM. The junction had 9 bases not matched to a gene; V was cut back by 6 bases and J by 3 bases. The CDR3 nucleotides read TGTGCCAGCAGCGACGTGCGGGAGGCCGAAGAGACCCAGTACTTC. This sequence encodes CASSDVREAEETQYF.

The V gene is TRBV11-1, the J gene TRBJ2-1, with 7 bases matching TRBD2. V was pared by 2 bases and J by 5 bases, with 3 bases of the junction left unmatched. The germline V gene has CDR1 SGHAT and CDR2 FQDESV (reference sequence). The CDR3 is made up of 14 amino acids. CDR3 sequence (DNA): TGTGCCAGCAGCTTACCTAGCGGAAACAATGAGCAGTTCTTC. Translation: CASSLPSGNNEQFF.